The following is a T cell receptor beta chain sequence with its context. Its matching antigen is unknown. The record originates from a study of T cell responses to AZD1222 COVID-19 vaccine. Deletions cut 3 bases from V and 3 bases from J, with 14 bases between. Germline-derived CDR1 and CDR2 are SEHNR and FQNEAQ (reference sequence). This CDR3 has 15 amino acids. Findings of the study overall: Two AZD1222 doses significantly raised spike-specific TCR breadth and depth over controls. Recipients of AZD1222 seropositive at baseline numbered only 5 or 6. The donors showed a predominance of white British ancestry and of females, with possible underestimation of clonal diversity. Researchers report vaccine-associated CD4 TCRs spanning spike, with dominance at 160-218 and 743-854.

The assay was immunoSEQ multiplex PCR, and TCRdb's table has in-frame clones only and misses some. The sample consists of roughly 100,000 clones, about 89% of them appearing once. This clonotype originated in an adult who received the MenACWY meningococcal vaccine as a control. The material was peripheral blood, obtained 28 days after the second dose of the MenACWY control vaccine. This chain joins TRBV7-9 and TRBJ1-2; TRBD1 is a possible D gene (6 bases). CDR3 amino acids: CASSFPQGKDYGYTF. The CDR3 nucleotides read TGTGCCAGCAGCTTCCCACAGGGAAAGGACTATGGCTACACCTTC.